The 18 T cell receptor beta chains listed next were all sequenced from one sample in a study of T-cell memory formation after mild COVID-19. TCRdb re-analysed the 5' RACE reads in MiXCR, keeping a single row per CDR3 protein. The table shows 95,000 to 110,000 distinct CDR3 sequences, with approximately 15% occurring only once. Sequencing input: PBMCs or a T cell subset sorted from them (not recorded which). The receptor source for this set is a man aged 18 to 30 who had mild COVID-19 (a few samples of this study predate the infection). Cell type and time point are not known.

This clonotype showed up just a few times. The V gene is TRBV7-6, the J gene TRBJ1-1; 8 bases are shared with TRBD1. V was pared by 5 bases and J by 11 bases, with 10 bases of the junction left unmatched. The CDR3 consists of 13 residues. Germline assignment: CDR1 SGHVS and CDR2 FNYEAQ. In nucleotides, the CDR3 is TGTGCCAGCAGCGATGGACAGGGCCGGGGGGCTTTCTTT. Amino acid sequence: CASSDGQGRGAFF.

There are a few counts of this clonotype. A much larger clone lies one base from this, so it may be a read error. V gene TRBV4-3 combines with J gene TRBJ2-1; 7 bases agree with TRBD2. The CDR3 totals 14 residues. Germline CDR1 LGHNA, CDR2 YSLEER. V lost 2 bases, J lost 7 bases, and 5 bases stayed unmatched. The CDR3 nucleotides read TGCGCCAGCAGCCAACTTACCGGGGGGAATGAGCAGTTCTTC. It yields the protein CASSQLTGGNEQFF.

This clonotype was counted only a few times. This rearrangement joins TRBV9 to TRBJ1-4; no reliable D call. There are 13 residues in the CDR3. Germline V gene lookup returns CDR1 SGDLS and CDR2 YYNGEE. Trimming took 7 bases from V and 3 from J, leaving 10 bases between them. CDR3 nucleotides: TGTGCCAGCGCAGGTAGACCTAATGAAAAACTGTTTTTT. Translated, it gives CASAGRPNEKLFF.

The V gene is TRBV4-3, the J gene TRBJ1-6; D is unresolved. The CDR3 is 15 amino acids. Germline-derived CDR1 and CDR2 are LGHNA and YSLEER. Trimming stripped 5 bases from V and 0 bases from J, with 8 bases between. In DNA, the CDR3 is TGCGCCAGCAGCGGAGGGAGCTCCTATAATTCACCCCTCCACTTT. As protein: CASSGGSSYNSPLHF.

The chain combines TRBV5-4 with TRBJ2-5, with TRBD2 identical over 7 bases. V was clipped by 4 bases and J by 5 bases; unmatched bases: 8. Germline loops: CDR1 SGHNT, CDR2 YYREEE (reference sequence). The CDR3 sequence is 14 residues long. The CDR3 bases are TGTGCCAGCAGCCCGTTCTGGCGGGGGGAGACCCAGTACTTC. It yields the protein CASSPFWRGETQYF.

The chain joins TRBV7-9 to TRBJ2-7; tentative D call: TRBD2 (5 bases). Trimming shortened V by 5 bases and J by 0 bases, and 8 bases separated the two germline ends. The CDR3 runs to 13 residues. The germline gives CDR1 SEHNR, CDR2 FQNEAQ (reference sequence). The CDR3 DNA reads as TGTGCCAGCAGCCGGGATAGCTCCTACGAGCAGTACGTC. Translation gives CASSRDSSYEQYV.

The table lists this clonotype with a few counts. This rearrangement joins TRBV3-1 to TRBJ1-1, with TRBD1 matching 9 bases. V lost 4 bases and J lost 1; bases outside the gene matches: 1. This CDR3 is built from 14 residues. The germline V gene encodes CDR1 LGHDT and CDR2 YNNKEL (reference sequence). The CDR3 sequence: CASSPTGGNTEAFF. CDR3 DNA: TGTGCCAGCAGCCCGACAGGGGGGAACACTGAAGCTTTCTTT.

The chain links TRBV9 to TRBJ1-1; D remains ambiguous. Trimming stripped 4 bases from V and 5 bases from J, with 12 bases between. The germline V gene encodes CDR1 SGDLS and CDR2 YYNGEE. The CDR3 has 13 amino acids. CDR3 loop: CASSPWVGTEAFF. CDR3 in DNA: TGTGCCAGCAGCCCTTGGGTGGGTACTGAAGCTTTCTTT.

This chain uses TRBV27 with TRBJ2-7; D is uncertain. The CDR3 has 11 residues. Germline values: CDR1 MNHEY, CDR2 SMNVEV (reference sequence). Trimming pared 2 bases from V and 5 bases from J, leaving 4 bases between. CDR3 nucleotide sequence: TGTGCCAGCAGTTTAGGGCACGAGCAGTACTTC. This sequence encodes CASSLGHEQYF.

This clonotype was found a few times. The chain joins TRBV5-6 to TRBJ1-1; D is unresolved. In germline, CDR1 is SGHDT, CDR2 YYEEEE. V lost 5 bases and J 5 bases, leaving 13 bases between the germline ends. The CDR3 covers 13 residues. The CDR3 coding sequence is TGTGCCAGCAGTTATCCGGCTCTTACTGAAGCTTTCTTT. It yields the protein CASSYPALTEAFF.

The rearrangement joins TRBV2 to TRBJ2-7; 7 bases match TRBD1. J was trimmed by 2 bases and V by 6 bases; bases with no gene match: 10. CDR1 SNHLY and CDR2 FYNNEI come from the germline V gene. This CDR3 spans 15 amino acids. CDR3 DNA sequence: TGTGCCAGCAGAAGGGAAGGGGGCCGGACCTACGAGCAGTACTTC. Translated, it gives CASRREGGRTYEQYF.

V is TRBV4-1 and J is TRBJ1-1; D may be TRBD1 (6 bases). The germline CDR1 and CDR2 sequences are MGHRA and YSYEKL. V gave up 4 bases and J gave up 4 bases, with 31 bases separating them. The CDR3 sequence is 20 residues long. This CDR3 reads CASSPTGGAGALDRRTEAFF. CDR3 sequence (DNA): TGCGCCAGCAGCCCAACCGGAGGGGCAGGGGCGCTGGACCGGCGCACTGAAGCTTTCTTT.

The chain recombines TRBV6-4 with TRBJ2-3; the match to TRBD2 covers 11 bases. The CDR3 has 16 amino acids. The germline CDR1 and CDR2 sequences are MRHNA and SNTAGT. J was trimmed by 1 base and V by 6 bases; bases with no gene match: 6. The CDR3: CASSVGTSGRTDTQYF. In DNA, the CDR3 is TGTGCCAGCAGCGTTGGGACTAGCGGTCGCACAGATACGCAGTATTTT.

This chain connects TRBV18 to TRBJ2-7, with D perhaps assigned TRBD1 or TRBD2 (5 bases each). CDR3 size: 13 residues. Between the trimmed V and J ends, which lost 3 bases and 13 bases, there was a span of 19 bases. In germline, CDR1 is KGHSH, CDR2 LQKENI. The CDR3 reads CASSPGSRETLYV. CDR3 in DNA: TGTGCCAGCTCACCTGGATCCAGGGAGACACTTTACGTC.

The chain links TRBV2 to TRBJ1-2, with 7 bases aligning to TRBD1. This CDR3 spans 13 amino acids. From germline, CDR1 is SNHLY and CDR2 FYNNEI. Germline trimming cut 6 bases from V and 4 bases from J; bases unmatched to any gene: 5. CDR3 sequence (DNA): TGTGCCAGCAGGAGGACAGGACCCTATGGCTACACCTTC. It codes for CASRRTGPYGYTF.

Only a few counts were recorded for this clonotype. The chain is built from TRBV7-9 and TRBJ1-5, with no clear D. Germline loops: CDR1 SEHNR, CDR2 FQNEAQ (reference sequence). CDR3 size: 13 residues. Trimming cost V 4 bases and J 7 bases, with 11 bases left between them. Written as DNA, the CDR3 is TGTGCCAGCAGCTGGAATACAGTGCAGCCCCAGCATTTT. Translating it yields CASSWNTVQPQHF.

This clonotype has a count of ten or more. The chain employs TRBV6-2 or TRBV6-3 and TRBJ2-3; D may be TRBD1 or TRBD2 (6 bases each). Trimming took off 2 bases at V and 4 bases at J, with 19 bases between the two ends. The CDR3 is made up of 17 amino acids. CDR1 is MNHEY, CDR2 SVGEGT, per germline. The CDR3 nucleotides are TGTGCCAGCAGTTACGCGTCCGGTTGGGGGGCCTCAGATACGCAGTATTTT. It yields the protein CASSYASGWGASDTQYF.

This clonotype was counted only a few times. The rearrangement joins TRBV5-5 to TRBJ2-7; weak D call: TRBD1 (6 bases). The germline V gene encodes CDR1 SGHKS and CDR2 YYEKEE (reference sequence). The CDR3 contains 15 residues. Trimming pared 4 bases from V and 0 bases from J, leaving 14 bases between. DNA of the CDR3: TGTGCCAGCAGCCCCAGGGGTAGGAGCTCCTACGAGCAGTACTTC. Translation gives CASSPRGRSSYEQYF.